This TCR beta chain was documented in a study of T-cell memory formation after mild COVID-19. The study, taken as a whole, reports: Clones that shrank (day 15 to 85) were balanced CD4/CD8, whereas later expanders leaned CD4+. Those CD4+ clones that contracted were mainly in CM and EM (CD8+ ones in EMRA).

Trimming took off 0 bases at V and 4 bases at J, with 10 bases between the two ends. CDR1 and CDR2 (germline): MNHEY, SMNVEV (reference sequence). The CDR3 spans 15 residues. This clonotype has only a few counts. Its antigen is still unknown. In TCRdb, the 5' RACE reads were re-called with MiXCR into one record per CDR3 protein. The sample has about 260,000 distinct CDR3 sequences, around 17% seen once. The sequence derives from a young man who had mild COVID-19 (a few samples of this study predate the infection). Cell type and time point are not known. The source material was PBMCs or a T cell subset sorted from them (not recorded which). This chain links TRBV27 with TRBJ1-5; D ambiguous. In DNA form, the CDR3 reads TGTGCCAGCAGTTTATCGCGCGCTTCAAATCAGCCCCAGCATTTT. Translating gives CASSLSRASNQPQHF.